These T cell receptor beta chains were read from a single sample in a study of blood T cells in healthy people across ages. From the 5' RACE reads, TCRdb called clonotypes with MiXCR, one entry per CDR3 protein. The sample has around 580,000 distinct CDR3 sequences, roughly 48% seen once. Material: blood. The source of these receptors is a man of 80 years or more in good health. Both conserved end residues are part of each CDR3. D genes are given only for firm matches. Where a row states a size, it is once, few, many or the class of an expanded clone; other rows omit it.

V gene,D gene,J gene,clone size,CDR3 DNA,CDR3 protein
TRBV3-1,NA,TRBJ2-6,NA,TGTGCCAGTAGATCAGACGTCTCTGGGGCCAACGTCCTGACTTTC,CASRSDVSGANVLTF
TRBV12-3/TRBV12-4,NA,TRBJ2-7,NA,TGTGCCAGCAGTTTAATCGGCTCTCTGGCCTACGAGCAGTACTTC,CASSLIGSLAYEQYF
TRBV4-1,TRBD1,TRBJ2-1,NA,TGCGCCAGCAGCCAAGATCCCCTCGGACAGGGGGTAGACGATGAGCAGTTCTTC,CASSQDPLGQGVDDEQFF
TRBV4-1,NA,TRBJ1-2,few,TGCGCCAGCAGCCAAGAGGCCCTTTATGGCTACACCTTC,CASSQEALYGYTF
TRBV20-1,TRBD1,TRBJ1-4,NA,TGCAGTGCTGCCGGCGGGACAGGGTTATTAACTAATGAAAAACTGTTTTTT,CSAAGGTGLLTNEKLFF
TRBV29-1,TRBD2,TRBJ2-1,once,TGCAGCGTTGACACTAGCGGGGCAATTGGTGAGCAGTTCTTC,CSVDTSGAIGEQFF
TRBV29-1,NA,TRBJ1-2,few,TGCAGCGTTAGACACAGGGACACTAACTATGGCTACACCTTC,CSVRHRDTNYGYTF
TRBV20-1,NA,TRBJ1-1,NA,TGCAGTGCTATCGGAAGCTATGAAGCTTTCTTT,CSAIGSYEAFF
TRBV20-1,TRBD1,TRBJ1-2,NA,TGCAGTGCAGGCCGGACAGGGGGATCGGGAGGCTACACCTTC,CSAGRTGGSGGYTF
TRBV10-3,NA,TRBJ2-7,few,TGTGCCATCAGTGAGGAAGGAGGGCCCAGGGAGCAGTACTTC,CAISEEGGPREQYF
TRBV20-1,NA,TRBJ2-5,few,TGCAGTGCTAGCCCATTCACGGGGGCAAGAGAAGAGACCCAGTACTTC,CSASPFTGAREETQYF
TRBV6-2/TRBV6-3,NA,TRBJ2-7,NA,TGTGCCAGCAGACTGGAAACCTACGAGCAGTACTTC,CASRLETYEQYF
TRBV6-2/TRBV6-3,TRBD1,TRBJ2-1,few,TGTGCCAGCAGTTACCGGGGACAGAACTACAATGAGCAGTTCTTC,CASSYRGQNYNEQFF
TRBV4-3,TRBD2,TRBJ2-5,many,TGCGCCAGCAGCCGAGGAGGACTAGGACCGTCCAAAGAGACCCAGTACTTC,CASSRGGLGPSKETQYF
TRBV7-6,TRBD1,TRBJ2-3,NA,TGTGCCAGCAGCTCGATCGTACAGGGGTTCATGGGCGCAGATACGCAGTATTTT,CASSSIVQGFMGADTQYF
TRBV4-1,TRBD1,TRBJ2-1,few,TGCGCCAGTACCCGGGACAGGGACTACAATGAGCAGTTCTTC,CASTRDRDYNEQFF
TRBV20-1,TRBD1,TRBJ1-2,NA,TGCAGTGCTAGTTGGGGGGGACAGGACTATGGCTACACCTTC,CSASWGGQDYGYTF
TRBV7-9,NA,TRBJ2-3,NA,TGTGCCATCCCGGGTACGGAGAAGACTAGCACAGATACGCAGTATTTT,CAIPGTEKTSTDTQYF
TRBV7-9,TRBD1,TRBJ2-5,NA,TGTGCCAGCAGCTTCAGGGGGCATATTGTCAATGAGCAGTACTTC,CASSFRGHIVNEQYF
TRBV7-9,NA,TRBJ2-5,many,TGTGCCAGCAGCTCCGGATCAGGAGAGACCCAGTACTTC,CASSSGSGETQYF
TRBV20-1,NA,TRBJ1-1,few,TGCAGTGCTAAGGTGCCCCTGAACACTGAAGCTTTCTTT,CSAKVPLNTEAFF
TRBV6-6,TRBD1,TRBJ1-4,once,TGTGCCAGCAAGCACAGGGGAGAGGGGGAAAAACTGTTTTTT,CASKHRGEGEKLFF
TRBV20-1,TRBD1,TRBJ2-7,NA,TGCAGTGCGCGGACAGGGGTTTACGAGCAGTACTTC,CSARTGVYEQYF